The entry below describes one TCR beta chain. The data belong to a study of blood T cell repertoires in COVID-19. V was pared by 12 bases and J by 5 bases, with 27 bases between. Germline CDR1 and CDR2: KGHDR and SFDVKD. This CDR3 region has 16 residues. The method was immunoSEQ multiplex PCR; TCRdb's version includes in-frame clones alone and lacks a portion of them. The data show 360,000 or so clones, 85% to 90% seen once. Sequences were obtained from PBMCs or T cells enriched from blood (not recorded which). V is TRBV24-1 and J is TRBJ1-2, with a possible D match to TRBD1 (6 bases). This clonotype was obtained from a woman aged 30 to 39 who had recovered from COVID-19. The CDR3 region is CAPTPKLRGGRYGYTF. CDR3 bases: TGTGCCCCAACCCCCAAACTTAGGGGGGGGAGGTATGGCTACACCTTC.